Below, 27 T cell receptor beta chains from the same sample are listed, as sequenced in a study of identifying expanded T cells in peripheral blood. Only in-frame clones appear in the TCRdb table, and some are missing; sequencing was by immunoSEQ multiplex PCR. Among 100,000 or so clones listed, 70% to 90% were seen once. The sequencing input was blood. The source of these receptors is a person aged 18 to 70 in good health.

The chain recombines TRBV5-1 with TRBJ2-7; D perhaps matches TRBD2 (5 bases). The CDR3 totals 14 residues. With 3 bases removed from V and 0 bases from J, the gap between germline ends came to 10 bases. Per the germline V gene, CDR1 is SGHRS and CDR2 is YFSETQ. The CDR3 DNA is TGCGCCAGCAGCTCGGGGTCGAGCTCCTACGAGCAGTACTTC. Translating gives CASSSGSSSYEQYF.

This clone was found once. The genes are TRBV19 and TRBJ2-7; 8 bases are shared with TRBD1. From germline, CDR1 is LNHDA and CDR2 SQIVND (reference sequence). The CDR3 totals 17 residues. V was clipped by 2 bases and J by 5 bases; unmatched bases: 14. Here the CDR3 reads CASSIRRAGGRRNEQYF. The CDR3 nucleotides are TGTGCCAGTAGTATACGGCGGGCAGGGGGCAGACGGAACGAGCAGTACTTC.

The rearrangement links TRBV4-2 to TRBJ1-1; D gene unclear. Between the trimmed V and J ends, which lost 0 bases and 6 bases, there was a span of 14 bases. The CDR3 loop spans 15 amino acids. The V gene's germline CDR1 is LGHNA and CDR2 YNFKEQ. The DNA for the CDR3 is TGTGCCAGCAGCCAAGATCAGTACAGAGGAGCTGAAGCTTTCTTT. The encoded protein is CASSQDQYRGAEAFF.

As concerns this clone: At one of its ends the junction is not consistent with the germline gene, which may arise from a read error. This rearrangement joins TRBV2 to TRBJ2-7; D is unclear. This CDR3 comprises 11 residues. Per the germline V gene, CDR1 is SNHLY and CDR2 is FYNNEI. The CDR3 is CASGESYEQYF. DNA for the CDR3: TGTGCCAGCGGTGAGTCCTACGAGCAGTACTTC. Looking up the rest from reference TRBV2 and TRBJ2-7 gives the full variable domain: EPEVTQTPSHQVTQMGQEVILRCVPISNHLYFYWYRQILGQKVEFLVSFYNNEISEKSEIFDDQFSVERPDGSNFTLKIRSTKLEDSAMYFCASGESYEQYFGPGTRLTVT.

The chain joins TRBV29-1 to TRBJ1-1, with no clear D. The CDR3 spans 11 residues. Germline CDR1 reads SQVTM; CDR2 reads ANQGSEA. V lost 6 bases and J lost 1, with 6 bases in between. CDR3 residues: CSVSGNTEAFF. The CDR3, as DNA: TGCAGCGTATCAGGGAACACTGAAGCTTTCTTT.

The rearrangement joins TRBV5-1 to TRBJ2-3; D remains ambiguous. CDR1 and CDR2 (germline): SGHRS, YFSETQ. The CDR3 is 17 amino acids. Trimming left V 1 base short and J 0 bases short, with 15 bases between. DNA of the CDR3: TGCGCCAGCAGCTTGATGTTTGCTGACTCTAGCACAGATACGCAGTATTTT. This codes for CASSLMFADSSTDTQYF.

The chain combines TRBV6-6 with TRBJ2-7; perhaps TRBD1 as D (5 bases). V gave up 4 bases and J gave up 3 bases, with 16 bases separating them. CDR1 and CDR2 from the germline V gene are MNHNY and SVGAGI (reference sequence). The CDR3 sequence is 15 residues long. For the CDR3, the DNA is TGTGCCAGCAGTTCGAAGGAAGGACAAGACTACGAGCAGTACTTC. It yields the protein CASSSKEGQDYEQYF.

The V and J genes are TRBV6-5 and TRBJ2-7; 11 bases align to TRBD1. CDR3 length: 16 residues. In germline, CDR1 is MNHEY, CDR2 SVGAGI. With V trimmed by 2 bases and J by 8 bases, 11 bases remained unmatched. Written as DNA, the CDR3 is TGTGCCAGCAGTTACCGCACCGGGACAGGGGGTTCTAAGCAGTACTTC. Residues: CASSYRTGTGGSKQYF.

The gene calls are TRBV4-2 and TRBJ2-1, with 9 bases that match TRBD2. CDR3 length equals 16 residues. Germline V lookup: CDR1 LGHNA, CDR2 YNFKEQ. J lost 7 bases, V lost 3 bases, and 10 bases had no gene match. The CDR3 bases are TGTGCCAGCAGCCACGCGGCTGGCGGGGGGGGAAATGAGCAGTTCTTC. Translating it yields CASSHAAGGGGNEQFF.

This sequence joins TRBV6-5 and TRBJ2-3, with D possibly being TRBD2 (5 bases). CDR3 length equals 13 residues. The ends were cut back, 8 bases at V and 1 base at J, with 10 bases in the middle. The germline CDR1 and CDR2 sequences are MNHEY and SVGAGI. This CDR3 is CASAGYGTDTQYF. The CDR3 nucleotides are TGTGCCAGCGCGGGCTATGGCACAGATACGCAGTATTTT.

The table lists this clone with a count of one. This chain joins TRBV5-1 and TRBJ2-3; maybe TRBD2 (7 bases). This CDR3 comprises 16 residues. CDR1 and CDR2 (germline): SGHRS, YFSETQ. The germline V and J ends were trimmed by 6 bases and 4 bases, with 21 bases remaining between them. The CDR3 protein is CASNGGLALGPDTQYF. Written as DNA, the CDR3 is TGCGCCAGCAACGGGGGGCTCGCCCTCGGACCAGATACGCAGTATTTT.

The rearrangement uses TRBV11-1 and TRBJ2-2, with a possible D match to TRBD1 (5 bases). CDR3 length: 15 amino acids. Trimming pared 2 bases from V and 5 bases from J, leaving 12 bases between. Germline lookup yields CDR1 SGHAT and CDR2 FQDESV (reference sequence). Written as DNA, the CDR3 is TGTGCCAGCAGCTTATGGGGCTCGACTACCGGGGAGCTGTTTTTT. Translating gives CASSLWGSTTGELFF.

The chain couples TRBV5-4 to TRBJ2-3; a possible D gene is TRBD1 (6 bases). The CDR3 consists of 15 residues. The germline V gene has CDR1 SGHNT and CDR2 YYREEE (reference sequence). With 4 bases removed from V and 0 bases from J, the gap between germline ends came to 12 bases. CDR3 sequence reads: CASSQRQASTDTQYF. CDR3 coding DNA: TGTGCCAGCAGCCAAAGACAGGCTAGCACAGATACGCAGTATTTT.

The chain links TRBV27 to TRBJ1-4; 10 positions match TRBD1. CDR1 MNHEY and CDR2 SMNVEV come from the germline V gene (reference sequence). With 7 bases clipped from V and 10 bases from J, the junction kept 9 bases outside the gene matches. This CDR3 has 14 residues. CDR3 DNA sequence: TGTGCCAGCACCGAGGGAGGGGACAGGGGAAAACTGTTTTTT. It encodes CASTEGGDRGKLFF.

The gene calls are TRBV18 and TRBJ1-4; no clear D. Trimming cost V 6 bases and J 8 bases, with 22 bases left between them. Germline CDR1 reads KGHSH; CDR2 reads LQKENI. The CDR3 covers 16 residues. CDR3 coding DNA: TGTGCCAGCTCCGGCGCAAAAGCACTTCTAAGGGAAAAACTGTTTTTT. Translating it yields CASSGAKALLREKLFF.

The rearrangement uses TRBV7-2 and TRBJ2-7, with 10 bases fitting TRBD1. The V and J ends lost 5 bases and 2 bases, in that order; junction bases with no gene match: 12. Germline assignment: CDR1 SGHTA and CDR2 FQGNSA. This CDR3 has 17 amino acids. The DNA for the CDR3 is TGTGCCAGCAGCCTCGGGTTGGGGACAGGGGAGACCTACGAGCAGTACTTC. This sequence encodes CASSLGLGTGETYEQYF.

The table lists this clone with a count of one. This chain uses TRBV7-3 with TRBJ1-1; no definite D call. The germline gives CDR1 SGHTA, CDR2 FQGTGA. CDR3 size: 14 residues. V lost 6 bases and J lost 0, with 11 bases in between. The DNA for the CDR3 is TGTGCCAGCAGTCGAACGACCCTGAACACTGAAGCTTTCTTT. This gives the protein CASSRTTLNTEAFF.

J is TRBJ1-2 and V is TRBV29-1; D might be TRBD1 (6 bases). CDR3 length: 13 residues. The V gene lost 3 bases and the J gene lost 5 bases, with 13 bases spanning the gap. Per germline, CDR1 SQVTM and CDR2 ANQGSEA. The CDR3 loop reads CSVEGGTWYGYTF. For the CDR3, the DNA is TGCAGCGTTGAGGGGGGCACATGGTATGGCTACACCTTC.

J is TRBJ2-5 and V is TRBV15; 14 nucleotides line up with TRBD2. This CDR3 has 20 residues. Looked up from germline, CDR1 is LNHNV and CDR2 is YYDKDF (reference sequence). With 3 bases clipped from V and 0 bases from J, the junction kept 12 bases outside the gene matches. CDR3 coding DNA: TGTGCCACCAGCAGGACAGCCGGACTAGCGGGGGGAAGAAACCAAGAGACCCAGTACTTC. It encodes CATSRTAGLAGGRNQETQYF.

This chain links TRBV27 with TRBJ1-2; D gene unclear. Germline CDR1 reads MNHEY; CDR2 reads SMNVEV (reference sequence). The CDR3 is 15 amino acids. The germline V and J ends were trimmed by 6 bases and 0 bases, with 14 bases remaining between them. The CDR3 nucleotides are TGTGCCAGCAGGATATCTCGGGCCTCTAACTATGGCTACACCTTC. Translation gives CASRISRASNYGYTF.

The gene calls are TRBV27 and TRBJ2-7, with TRBD2 matching over 7 bases. This CDR3 has 14 residues. The trim removed 6 bases at V and 5 bases at J, leaving 10 bases unmatched. Germline assignment: CDR1 MNHEY and CDR2 SMNVEV (reference sequence). The chain's CDR3 is CASSWASGAHEQYF. The CDR3 nucleotides read TGTGCCAGCAGCTGGGCTAGCGGAGCCCACGAGCAGTACTTC.

Here the CDR3 reads CATPLVDRANTEAFF. As DNA, the CDR3 is TGTGCCACCCCGCTTGTCGACAGGGCGAACACTGAAGCTTTCTTT. The chain recombines TRBV2 with TRBJ1-1, with 7 bases fitting TRBD1. The CDR3 contains 15 residues. V dropped 10 bases and J dropped 1; count of bases not matched to a gene: 12. Germline V CDR1 and CDR2: SNHLY, FYNNEI.

The V call is TRBV29-1, the J call TRBJ1-2, with D uncertain. V lost 6 bases, J lost 5 bases, and 10 bases lay in between. The length of the CDR3 is 11 residues. Germline assignment: CDR1 SQVTM and CDR2 ANQGSEA. CDR3 DNA: TGCAGCGTCCCCGCCGATTATGGCTACACCTTC. It specifies CSVPADYGYTF.

The rearrangement links TRBV5-6 to TRBJ2-7; the D is unclear. Per germline, CDR1 SGHDT and CDR2 YYEEEE. Trimming stripped 2 bases from V and 2 bases from J, with 8 bases between. The CDR3 contains 13 residues. CDR3 DNA sequence: TGTGCCAGCAGCTTAGGTGGCACCTACGAGCAGTACTTC. Amino acid sequence: CASSLGGTYEQYF.

In its sample, this clone ranks as medium-sized. The chain couples TRBV7-9 to TRBJ1-1, with no clear D. CDR1 and CDR2 from the germline V gene are SEHNR and FQNEAQ (reference sequence). V lost 7 bases to trimming and J lost 0 bases, with 3 bases between them. The CDR3 extends over 11 amino acids. This CDR3 is CASILNTEAFF. In DNA, the CDR3 is TGTGCCAGCATCTTGAACACTGAAGCTTTCTTT. The complete variable domain, with remaining parts taken from reference TRBV7-9 and TRBJ1-1, reads DTGVSQNPRHKITKRGQNVTFRCDPISEHNRLYWYRQTLGQGPEFLTYFQNEAQLEKSRLLSDRFSAERPKGSFSTLEIQRTEQGDSAMYLCASILNTEAFFGQGTRLTVV.

The rearrangement uses TRBV9 and TRBJ2-3; possibly TRBD2 for D (6 bases). The V gene lost 1 base and the J gene lost 0 bases, with 12 bases spanning the gap. The length of the CDR3 is 16 residues. Germline loops: CDR1 SGDLS, CDR2 YYNGEE. CDR3 coding DNA: TGTGCCAGCAGCGTACTGGGTAGCGGCAGCACAGATACGCAGTATTTT. Protein sequence: CASSVLGSGSTDTQYF. The variable domain in full, completed from reference TRBV9 and TRBJ2-3, reads DSGVTQTPKHLITATGQRVTLRCSPRSGDLSVYWYQQSLDQGLQFLIQYYNGEERAKGNILERFSAQQFPDLHSELNLSSLELGDSALYFCASSVLGSGSTDTQYFGPGTRLTVL.

This chain links TRBV6-5 with TRBJ1-5; maybe TRBD1 (6 bases). V gave up 4 bases and J gave up 12 bases, with 13 bases separating them. Germline CDR1 is MNHEY and CDR2 is SVGAGI. The CDR3 is 12 amino acids. The CDR3: CASSSLSGDQHF. CDR3 DNA sequence: TGTGCCAGCAGTTCCCTCTCAGGGGACCAGCATTTT.